This TCR beta chain comes out of a study of blood T cell repertoires in COVID-19. About the study: Whether acute or convalescent, the COVID-19 samples came from the United States, Italy and Spain. Sample material is recorded as cDNA or gDNA derived from T cells, B-cell-depleted T cells, or PBMCs.

Trimming took 6 bases from V and 3 from J, leaving 6 bases between them. Germline V CDR1 and CDR2: MDHEN, SYDVKM. This CDR3 has 12 residues. In the original processing: Amplification with reference gene primers provided the estimates of nucleated cell counts. Only in-frame clones appear in the TCRdb table, and some are missing; sequencing was by immunoSEQ multiplex PCR. V, J and clone size are those of that table, while D and trimming were read from the DNA. Among 170,000 or so clones, around 86% were seen once, and the ten largest hold 2.7%. Sequencing used peripheral blood. The chain links TRBV28 to TRBJ1-5; D is undetermined. The sequence was collected from a man aged 40-49 years with active or convalescent COVID-19. CDR3 residues: CASSPYNQPQHF. The CDR3 DNA is TGTGCCAGCAGCCCCTACAATCAGCCCCAGCATTTT.